The 4 T cell receptor beta chains reported below all come from one sample, sequenced in a study of blood T cell repertoires in COVID-19. Clones were read by immunoSEQ multiplex PCR, and TCRdb kept only the in-frame ones, dropping some. The repertoire has 160,000 or so clones, roughly 90% of them found once; the top ten carry 1% to 1.5%. Sequencing input: PBMCs or T cells enriched from blood (not recorded which). These receptor sequences come from a human donor with acute COVID-19. The donor label of this sample is uncertain.

V usage is TRBV30 and J usage is TRBJ2-7; possibly TRBD1 for D (5 bases). The CDR3 totals 13 residues. Looked up from germline, CDR1 is GTSNPN and CDR2 is SVGIG (reference sequence). V dropped 2 bases and J dropped 4 bases, with 12 bases sitting between them. Here the CDR3 reads CAWSKGSPYEQYF. Written as DNA, the CDR3 is TGTGCCTGGAGTAAGGGGTCGCCTTACGAGCAGTACTTC. The variable domain in full, completed from reference TRBV30 and TRBJ2-7, reads SQTIHQWPATLVQPVGSPLSLECTVEGTSNPNLYWYRQAAGRGLQLLFYSVGIGQISSEVPQNLSASRPQDRQFILSSKKLLLSDSGFYLCAWSKGSPYEQYFGPGTRLTVT.

Worth noting for this clone: Different DNA sequences within this sample yield the same CDR3. The gene calls are TRBV7-2 and TRBJ2-5; 9 bases line up with TRBD1. The CDR3 runs to 15 residues. J gave up 2 bases and V 5 bases, and 6 bases lay outside the gene matches. CDR1 and CDR2 (germline): SGHTA, FQGNSA. The CDR3 reads CASSQDRGRQETQYF. The DNA for the CDR3 is TGTGCCAGCAGCCAGGACAGGGGTCGGCAAGAGACCCAGTACTTC.

This clone was detected once. The genes are TRBV27 and TRBJ1-2; 7 bases line up with TRBD1. In germline, CDR1 is MNHEY, CDR2 SMNVEV (reference sequence). Unmatched junction bases numbered 10, after V lost 6 bases and J lost 0 bases. The CDR3 totals 16 residues. The CDR3 DNA is TGTGCCAGCAGATACTCCGGGACAGCTGCTAACTATGGCTACACCTTC. Translating gives CASRYSGTAANYGYTF.

The chain recombines TRBV3-1 (or the pseudogene TRBV3-2) with TRBJ1-1; D gene unclear. V shed 6 bases and J shed 0 bases, with 5 bases lying between them. The germline V gene encodes CDR1 LGHDT and CDR2 YNNKEL (reference sequence). The CDR3 is 12 amino acids. In nucleotides, the CDR3 is TGTGCCAGCAGGTCGGTGAACACTGAAGCTTTCTTT. Its translation: CASRSVNTEAFF.